Listed below are T cell receptor beta chains from one sample, sequenced in a study of cytotoxic CD8 clonotypes in ibrutinib-treated CLL. The table came from immunoSEQ multiplex PCR; TCRdb's copy has only in-frame clones and leaves some out. The data show tens of thousands of clones, with roughly 57% seen just once and 14% to 15% held by the top ten. Sequencing used PBMCs, obtained after 12 months of ibrutinib treatment. The receptors stem from a human donor with chronic lymphocytic leukemia. Each CDR3 is given with its conserved first and last residue. D genes are given only for firm matches. Not all rows give a size; the values are once, few, many and, for expanded clones, a class.

J: TRBJ2-5
D: -
V: TRBV28
size: -
DNA: TGTGCCAGCAGCCCTTACGACGGGGGGCTTTCGCAAGAGACCCAGTACTTC
CDR3: CASSPYDGGLSQETQYF

J: TRBJ1-5
D: -
V: TRBV28
size: -
DNA: TGTGCCAGCAGTTTATTGAGGGGCCCCGTGAATCAGCCCCAGCATTTT
CDR3: CASSLLRGPVNQPQHF

J: TRBJ2-1
D: TRBD2
V: TRBV11-2
size: few
DNA: TGTGCCAGCAGCCCGAGGACTAGCGGGAGCTTTAATGAGCAGTTCTTC
CDR3: CASSPRTSGSFNEQFF

J: TRBJ2-3
D: TRBD2
V: TRBV13
size: -
DNA: TGTGCCAGCAGCTTAGAACTAGCGGCAGATACGCAGTATTTT
CDR3: CASSLELAADTQYF

J: TRBJ2-1
D: -
V: TRBV7-2
size: -
DNA: TGTGCCAGCAGCTTATCCGGGACAACCCACAATGAGCAGTTCTTC
CDR3: CASSLSGTTHNEQFF

J: TRBJ2-2
D: TRBD2
V: TRBV6-6
size: -
DNA: TGTGCCAGCAGTTTCAGGGAAAGCGGGGCCCCAGGGGAGCTGTTTTTT
CDR3: CASSFRESGAPGELFF

J: TRBJ2-2
D: -
V: TRBV5-1
size: few
DNA: TGCGCCAGTCGCCGAGGGGCCGGGGAGCTGTTTTTT
CDR3: CASRRGAGELFF

J: TRBJ1-2
D: -
V: TRBV19
size: -
DNA: TGTGCCAGTAGTACAGAACGCTATGGCTACACCTTC
CDR3: CASSTERYGYTF

J: TRBJ2-3
D: TRBD1
V: TRBV9
size: few
DNA: TGTGCCAGCAGCGTAGAATCCCAGGGGGACACAGATACGCAGTATTTT
CDR3: CASSVESQGDTDTQYF

J: TRBJ2-1
D: TRBD1
V: TRBV28
size: -
DNA: TGTGCCAGCAGTTCCCGGACAGGGCGGAATGAGCAGTTCTTC
CDR3: CASSSRTGRNEQFF

J: TRBJ2-1
D: TRBD1
V: TRBV5-4
size: -
DNA: TGTGCCAGCAGCCCAACGGTGACAGGGAGTTACAATGAGCAGTTCTTC
CDR3: CASSPTVTGSYNEQFF

J: TRBJ2-3
D: -
V: TRBV28
size: once
DNA: TGTGCCAGCAGCCAGGCACTCACAGATACGCAGTATTTT
CDR3: CASSQALTDTQYF

J: TRBJ2-5
D: TRBD1
V: TRBV10-3
size: -
DNA: TGTGCCACAGGACAGGGGCAAGAGACCCAGTACTTC
CDR3: CATGQGQETQYF

J: TRBJ2-3
D: -
V: TRBV27
size: -
DNA: TGTGCCAGCAGTTTCAACGGTGTTTCTACAGATACGCAGTATTTT
CDR3: CASSFNGVSTDTQYF

J: TRBJ2-5
D: TRBD2
V: TRBV18
size: -
DNA: TGTGCCAGCTCACCACCAACGGGGGGGGAGACCCAGTACTTC
CDR3: CASSPPTGGETQYF

J: TRBJ2-1
D: -
V: TRBV19
size: -
DNA: TGTGCCAGTAGCCTGGTCCTAAGGGATTACAATGAGCAGTTCTTC
CDR3: CASSLVLRDYNEQFF

J: TRBJ2-6
D: -
V: TRBV6-4
size: -
DNA: TGTGCCAGCTCTCGGTACTCTGGGGCCAACGTCCTGACTTTC
CDR3: CASSRYSGANVLTF

J: TRBJ1-6
D: -
V: TRBV5-1
size: -
DNA: TGCGCCAGCAGCTTGGAGGGCCGAAATTCACCCCTCCACTTT
CDR3: CASSLEGRNSPLHF

J: TRBJ1-2
D: TRBD1
V: TRBV6-5
size: -
DNA: TGTGCCAGCAGGGGACAGGGGGCGTTCTATGGCTACACCTTC
CDR3: CASRGQGAFYGYTF

J: TRBJ2-3
D: -
V: TRBV7-6
size: -
DNA: TGTGCCAGCAGCTTAATGACAGCCCGACCTTCCGATACGCAGTATTTT
CDR3: CASSLMTARPSDTQYF

J: TRBJ2-5
D: -
V: TRBV6-1
size: -
DNA: TGTGCCAGCAGTGAAGGTCCAGCGGGGACACAAGAGACCCAGTACTTC
CDR3: CASSEGPAGTQETQYF

J: TRBJ2-1
D: TRBD2
V: TRBV5-5
size: -
DNA: TGTGCCAGCAGCCCCGGACTAGCGGGAGGGCCTACGGACAATGAGCAGTTCTTC
CDR3: CASSPGLAGGPTDNEQFF

J: TRBJ2-1
D: -
V: TRBV7-6
size: -
DNA: TGTGCCAGCAGCTTAGGACGGGGAGCTCACAATGAGCAGTTCTTC
CDR3: CASSLGRGAHNEQFF

J: TRBJ2-2
D: TRBD1
V: TRBV7-9
size: -
DNA: TGTGCCAGCAGCCCAGGGCAGGGGGCTAAAACCGGGGAGCTGTTTTTT
CDR3: CASSPGQGAKTGELFF

J: TRBJ2-3
D: TRBD2
V: TRBV7-8
size: -
DNA: TGTGCCAGCAGCTGGACTAGCGGGGAATCAGATACGCAGTATTTT
CDR3: CASSWTSGESDTQYF